What follows describes a single TCR beta chain. In the study's own analysis: The authors estimated nucleated cell counts from reference gene primer amplification. The protocol was immunoSEQ multiplex PCR, while the TCRdb copy is restricted to in-frame clones and leaves out a portion. V and J calls and clone size are copied from that table; D and trimming were computed from the DNA. The table has around 27,000 clones, 80% to 90% seen once; the top ten hold about 9.4%. This record comes from a study of blood T cell repertoires in COVID-19. Study details: There were acute and convalescent COVID-19 samples, and they came from the United States, Italy and Spain. T cells, B-cell-depleted T cells, or PBMCs provided the cDNA or gDNA that served as material.

V was shortened by 1 base and J by 0 bases, with 3 bases between the two germline ends. The CDR3 has 13 amino acids. From germline, CDR1 is LGHNT and CDR2 FRNRAP. Sequenced: peripheral blood. The V call is TRBV12-5, the J call TRBJ1-1; D uncertain. This sequence was found in a man in his sixties with acute or convalescent COVID-19. In DNA form, the CDR3 reads TGTGCTAGTGGTTTGGAGCTGAACACTGAAGCTTTCTTT. This codes for CASGLELNTEAFF. Based on the CDR3 plus reference TRBV12-5 and TRBJ1-1, the full variable domain is DARVTQTPRHKVTEMGQEVTMRCQPILGHNTVFWYRQTMMQGLELLAYFRNRAPLDDSGMPKDRFSAEMPDATLATLKIQPSEPRDSAVYFCASGLELNTEAFFGQGTRLTVV.